This T cell receptor (beta chain) appears in the sequencing data of a study of CXCR4 blockade with PD-1 therapy in pancreatic cancer. This table comes from immunoSEQ multiplex PCR, and its TCRdb copy is limited to in-frame clones, with some not included. The sample includes roughly 3,500 clones, about 40% of them seen just once. Germline V gives CDR1 SQVTM, CDR2 ANQGSEA. J lost 4 bases, V lost 7 bases, and 5 bases had no gene match. The CDR3 spans 14 residues. The rearrangement joins TRBV29-1 to TRBJ2-1; 12 positions match TRBD2. Sequences were obtained from tumor tissue. The source is a human donor with pancreatic ductal adenocarcinoma. Here the CDR3 DNA reads TGCAGCGCCTCGACTAGCGGGGGATACAATGAGCAGTTCTTC. Protein: CSASTSGGYNEQFF.